This T cell receptor beta chain was sequenced for a study of neurological immune-mediated disorders. Study-wide results and limits: The highest TCR clonal expansion occurred in HTLV-1-associated myelopathy; multiple sclerosis fell below healthy controls.

5'RACE generated cDNA with 10-nucleotide random UMIs. TCRdb passed the 5' RACE reads through MiXCR, listing each CDR3 protein once. The table shows some 16,000 distinct CDR3 sequences, with roughly 10% occurring only once. This clonotype has a count of ten or more. Its antigen is still unknown. The V gene end was trimmed by 0 bases and the J gene end by 8 bases; junction bases not matched to a gene: 16. Looked up from germline, CDR1 is SGHRS and CDR2 is YFSETQ. This CDR3 contains 19 residues. Each sorted-subset library came from 1 million CD4+ or CD8+ T cells. The V call is TRBV5-1, the J call TRBJ2-1; 11 bases line up with TRBD2. This receptor was obtained from a man aged 45-65 years in good health. The sequenced sample consisted of CD8+ T cells from blood. The CDR3 coding sequence is TGCGCCAGCAGCTTGGACCCGGTAATAGCGGGAGGGCCTGGAGATGAGCAGTTCTTC. Residues: CASSLDPVIAGGPGDEQFF.